These 29 T cell receptor beta chains were all obtained from the same sample, sequenced in a study of cytomegalovirus exposure and HLA in healthy donors. This PCR relied on a set of 60 Vbeta primers and 13 Jbeta primers. Profiled with immunoSEQ multiplex PCR; TCRdb holds only in-frame clones, not every one. The repertoire holds approximately 170,000 clones, with over 80% as singletons. Input material: PBMCs. The origin of the receptors is a boy younger than 10 in good health and CMV-seronegative.

The CDR3 coding sequence is TGTGCCAGCAGATCGGACAGACAGAGCTCCTATAATTCACCCCTCCACTTT. Its translation: CASRSDRQSSYNSPLHF. The rearrangement links TRBV7-8 to TRBJ1-6; TRBD1 is a possible D gene (6 bases). The ends were cut back, 6 bases at V and 0 bases at J, with 15 bases in the middle. The CDR3 runs 17 residues. CDR1 is SGHVS, CDR2 FQNEAQ, per germline. Supplemented by reference TRBV7-8 and TRBJ1-6, the full variable domain reads GAGVSQSPRYKVAKRGQDVALRCDPISGHVSLFWYQQALGQGPEFLTYFQNEAQLDKSGLPSDRFFAERPEGSVSTLKIQRTQQEDSAVYLCASRSDRQSSYNSPLHFGNGTRLTVT.

The chain joins TRBV4-3 to TRBJ2-2; 7 positions match TRBD1. This CDR3 spans 15 amino acids. CDR1 LGHNA and CDR2 YSLEER come from the germline V gene. V shed 0 bases, J shed 7 bases, and the junction held 5 bases outside the gene matches. The CDR3 nucleotides read TGCGCCAGCAGCCAAGATCTTTCAGGGGGCGGGGAGCTGTTTTTT. Protein: CASSQDLSGGGELFF.

This clone was detected only once. The chain couples TRBV19 to TRBJ1-3; no clear D. The CDR3 length is 14 residues. The germline V and J ends were trimmed by 2 bases and 2 bases, with 7 bases remaining between them. Germline V lookup: CDR1 LNHDA, CDR2 SQIVND (reference sequence). CDR3 nucleotide sequence: TGTGCCAGTAGTATACGGAGCCCTGGAAACACCATATATTTT. It yields the protein CASSIRSPGNTIYF.

The rearrangement links TRBV12-5 to TRBJ2-7; the match to TRBD1 covers 8 bases. Trimming took 2 bases from V and 2 from J; bases not matched to a gene: 2. The CDR3 contains 14 residues. The germline CDR1 and CDR2 sequences are LGHNT and FRNRAP. The CDR3 sequence: CASGLTGGTYEQYF. The CDR3 DNA reads as TGTGCTAGTGGTTTGACAGGGGGTACCTACGAGCAGTACTTC.

The chain uses TRBV10-3 and TRBJ2-7, with 9 bases lining up with TRBD2. This CDR3 spans 15 amino acids. With 2 bases clipped from V and 2 bases from J, the junction kept 4 bases outside the gene matches. Germline CDR1 is ENHRY and CDR2 is SYGVKD. As DNA, the CDR3 is TGTGCCATCAGTGAGGGTGCGGGAGGGACCTACGAGCAGTACTTC. This gives the protein CAISEGAGGTYEQYF.

The V gene is TRBV11-2, the J gene TRBJ2-3, with D possibly TRBD1 on 6 matching bases. V lost 5 bases and J lost 3, with 12 bases in between. Germline V gene data show CDR1 as SGHAT and CDR2 as FQNNGV. The CDR3 totals 14 residues. This CDR3 reads CASSPRTDTDTQYF. DNA for the CDR3: TGTGCCAGCAGCCCCCGGACAGATACAGATACGCAGTATTTT.

In its sample, this clone was seen once. J is TRBJ1-5 and V is TRBV5-5; no clear D. The germline V gene encodes CDR1 SGHKS and CDR2 YYEKEE (reference sequence). V was cut by 4 bases and J by 0 bases, with 8 bases left in between. The CDR3 is 14 residues long. Written as DNA, the CDR3 is TGTGCCAGCAGCCGGAGAGATAGCAATCAGCCCCAGCATTTT. Translation gives CASSRRDSNQPQHF.

This clone showed up just a few times. The gene calls are TRBV19 and TRBJ2-1, with 9 bases fitting TRBD2. CDR1 is LNHDA, CDR2 SQIVND, per germline (reference sequence). The CDR3 contains 15 residues. Trimming removed 7 bases from V and 0 bases from J; junction bases left unmatched: 4. In nucleotides, the CDR3 is TGTGCCAGTACCTATAGCGGGAGCTCCTACAATGAGCAGTTCTTC. As protein: CASTYSGSSYNEQFF.

This sequence joins TRBV12-5 and TRBJ2-2, with TRBD2 matching 8 bases. V was clipped by 6 bases and J by 7 bases; unmatched bases: 10. This CDR3 has 15 amino acids. Germline V gives CDR1 LGHNT, CDR2 FRNRAP. The CDR3 nucleotides are TGTGCTAGTGGATCGGCGGGGGGCGAGAACGGGGAGCTGTTTTTT. This translates into CASGSAGGENGELFF.

The V call is TRBV5-8, the J call TRBJ2-1, with 10 bases aligning to TRBD2. From germline, CDR1 is SGHTS and CDR2 YDEGEE. J was trimmed by 5 bases and V by 1 base; bases with no gene match: 9. The length of the CDR3 is 17 residues. CDR3 sequence: CASSLSVLAGVDNEQFF. CDR3 nucleotides: TGTGCCAGCAGCTTGTCCGTCCTAGCGGGAGTAGACAATGAGCAGTTCTTC.

The V and J genes are TRBV5-6 and TRBJ2-5; 7 bases align to TRBD2. V shed 0 bases, J shed 2 bases, and the junction held 7 bases outside the gene matches. The CDR3 extends over 16 amino acids. Germline CDR1 and CDR2: SGHDT and YYEEEE. DNA for the CDR3: TGTGCCAGCAGCTTGGCCTTGCGGGGGTCGCAAGAGACCCAGTACTTC. Translating gives CASSLALRGSQETQYF. Full variable domain (outside the CDR3, taken from reference TRBV5-6 and TRBJ2-5): DAGVTQSPTHLIKTRGQQVTLRCSPKSGHDTVSWYQQALGQGPQFIFQYYEEEERQRGNFPDRFSGHQFPNYSSELNVNALLLGDSALYLCASSLALRGSQETQYFGPGTRLLVL.

The chain has TRBV14 and TRBJ2-1; D gene ambiguous. V was clipped by 0 bases and J by 3 bases, with 15 bases between them. This CDR3 spans 17 amino acids. Germline V gene data show CDR1 as SGHDN and CDR2 as FVKESK. The CDR3 spells CASSQELPTGFYNEQFF. The CDR3 DNA reads as TGTGCCAGCAGCCAAGAACTCCCGACTGGATTCTACAATGAGCAGTTCTTC. Variable domain in full (rest from reference TRBV14 and TRBJ2-1): EAGVTQFPSHSVIEKGQTVTLRCDPISGHDNLYWYRRVMGKEIKFLLHFVKESKQDESGMPNNRFLAERTGGTYSTLKVQPAELEDSGVYFCASSQELPTGFYNEQFFGPGTRLTVL.

V gene TRBV9 combines with J gene TRBJ2-7, with 8 bases fitting TRBD2. The CDR3 spans 16 residues. The junction had 14 bases not matched to a gene; V was cut back by 3 bases and J by 6 bases. Germline CDR1 is SGDLS and CDR2 is YYNGEE. CDR3 sequence (DNA): TGTGCCAGCAGCGCCGGCGGGGGGCGGGAGGTCTGCGAGCAGTACTTC. It codes for CASSAGGGREVCEQYF.

The chain is built from TRBV6-1 and TRBJ2-3, with D possibly being TRBD2 (6 bases). This CDR3 is 16 amino acids long. CDR1 MNHNS and CDR2 SASEGT come from the germline V gene. V lost 3 bases and J 0 bases, leaving 13 bases between the germline ends. CDR3 residues: CASSDNPGVSTDTQYF. The CDR3 DNA follows: TGTGCCAGCAGTGATAATCCGGGGGTTAGCACAGATACGCAGTATTTT.

This clone was found a few times. V usage is TRBV30 and J usage is TRBJ1-4, with D possibly being TRBD1 (6 bases). The CDR3 covers 14 residues. Germline CDR1 reads GTSNPN; CDR2 reads SVGIG (reference sequence). The V and J ends lost 2 bases and 7 bases respectively, with 14 bases between them. The CDR3 sequence: CAWSPGGGGEKLFF. CDR3 DNA: TGTGCCTGGAGTCCCGGGGGAGGGGGTGAAAAACTGTTTTTT.

This chain connects TRBV7-2 to TRBJ2-7, with 16 bases that match TRBD2. The CDR3 covers 19 residues. J lost 2 bases, V lost 5 bases, and 12 bases had no gene match. The germline gives CDR1 SGHTA, CDR2 FQGNSA. Here the CDR3 reads CASSLSSGLAGGHTYEQYF. CDR3 DNA sequence: TGTGCCAGCAGCCTATCCTCGGGACTAGCGGGAGGGCATACCTACGAGCAGTACTTC.

This rearrangement joins TRBV9 to TRBJ2-3; D may be TRBD2 (6 bases). V lost 4 bases and J lost 3, with 18 bases in between. The CDR3 consists of 16 residues. Germline CDR1 reads SGDLS; CDR2 reads YYNGEE. The CDR3 sequence is CASSTGGGHQTDTQYF. The CDR3 DNA is TGTGCCAGCAGCACCGGGGGTGGGCATCAGACAGATACGCAGTATTTT.

The chain is built from TRBV13 and TRBJ1-2; D perhaps matches TRBD1 (5 bases). With 5 bases removed from V and 8 bases from J, the gap between germline ends came to 21 bases. Germline V gene sequence: CDR1 PRHDT, CDR2 FYEKMQ (reference sequence). The CDR3 totals 15 residues. The CDR3 coding sequence is TGTGCCAGCAGCCTTTACGAGACAGCACTGCGGGGCTACACCTTC. It codes for CASSLYETALRGYTF.

A few counts support this clone. The chain uses TRBV19 and TRBJ1-1; unclear D gene. The V and J ends lost 1 base and 0 bases respectively, with 6 bases between them. Germline V lookup: CDR1 LNHDA, CDR2 SQIVND (reference sequence). This CDR3 comprises 14 residues. CDR3 loop: CASSIAHMNTEAFF. The CDR3 coding sequence is TGTGCCAGTAGTATAGCACACATGAACACTGAAGCTTTCTTT.

This clone was counted once. The chain joins TRBV5-1 to TRBJ2-5; 10 nucleotides match TRBD1. CDR1 is SGHRS, CDR2 YFSETQ, per germline. With V trimmed by 2 bases and J by 0 bases, 4 bases remained unmatched. The CDR3 length is 16 residues. For the CDR3, the DNA is TGCGCCAGCAGCTTCGGGGACAGGGGAGACCAAGAGACCCAGTACTTC. Amino acid sequence: CASSFGDRGDQETQYF.

The V and J genes are TRBV10-3 and TRBJ1-1; 7 bases line up with TRBD1. This CDR3 is 12 amino acids long. The J segment lost 14 bases and the V segment lost 2 bases, leaving 8 bases of the junction unmatched. Germline CDR1 ENHRY, CDR2 SYGVKD. CDR3 in DNA: TGTGCCATCAGTGAGACGGGACAGACCTCGTTCTTT. As protein: CAISETGQTSFF.

V gene TRBV9 combines with J gene TRBJ2-7; D is possibly TRBD2 (5 bases). The CDR3 runs 14 residues. Trimming left V 0 bases short and J 4 bases short, with 11 bases between. CDR1 and CDR2 (germline): SGDLS, YYNGEE. The CDR3 coding sequence is TGTGCCAGCAGCGTAGGCCCAGCGGCTTACGAGCAGTACTTC. This codes for CASSVGPAAYEQYF.

V is TRBV15 and J is TRBJ2-1; no definite D call. The V gene lost 1 base and the J gene lost 3 bases, with 10 bases spanning the gap. Germline CDR1 LNHNV, CDR2 YYDKDF (reference sequence). CDR3 length equals 15 residues. The CDR3 loop reads CATSRALEFYNEQFF. The CDR3 DNA follows: TGTGCCACCAGCAGAGCCCTAGAATTCTACAATGAGCAGTTCTTC.

This chain uses TRBV27 with TRBJ2-1; D perhaps matches TRBD2 (6 bases). CDR1 and CDR2 (germline): MNHEY, SMNVEV (reference sequence). This CDR3 has 15 amino acids. Trimming removed 4 bases at V and 3 bases at J, with 13 bases between. This chain's CDR3 is CASSSPDYLYNEQFF. The CDR3 DNA sequence: TGTGCCAGCAGTTCGCCGGACTACCTCTACAATGAGCAGTTCTTC.

The rearrangement links TRBV7-2 to TRBJ1-5; TRBD1 matches at 7 bases. Looked up from germline, CDR1 is SGHTA and CDR2 is FQGNSA. The CDR3 loop spans 15 amino acids. J lost 1 base, V lost 1 base, and 1 base had no gene match. The CDR3 sequence: CASSLDRGSNQPQHF. In DNA, the CDR3 is TGTGCCAGCAGCTTAGACAGGGGAAGCAATCAGCCCCAGCATTTT.

This clone came up a few times. The chain links TRBV29-1 to TRBJ1-4, with D hard to call. In germline, CDR1 is SQVTM, CDR2 ANQGSEA. The V end lost 4 bases, the J end lost 5 bases, and 5 bases lay between the germline ends. This CDR3 has 11 residues. Here the CDR3 reads CSVAGNEKLFF. As DNA, the CDR3 is TGCAGCGTTGCCGGGAATGAAAAACTGTTTTTT.

The chain has TRBV6-5 and TRBJ2-1; 8 bases agree with TRBD2. This CDR3 contains 15 residues. V shed 6 bases, J shed 7 bases, and the junction held 11 bases outside the gene matches. From germline, CDR1 is MNHEY and CDR2 SVGAGI. CDR3 residues: CASSYGGDTSNEQFF. The CDR3 nucleotides are TGTGCCAGCAGCTACGGGGGGGATACTTCGAATGAGCAGTTCTTC.

The gene calls are TRBV18 and TRBJ1-1, with TRBD1 identical over 11 bases. From germline, CDR1 is KGHSH and CDR2 LQKENI. Trimming cost V 5 bases and J 0 bases; bases outside gene matches: 5. The CDR3 spans 16 residues. The CDR3 loop is CASSSDRGPMNTEAFF. CDR3 bases: TGTGCCAGCTCATCGGACAGGGGGCCCATGAACACTGAAGCTTTCTTT. Full variable domain (remainder filled in from reference TRBV18 and TRBJ1-1): NAGVMQNPRHLVRRRGQEARLRCSPMKGHSHVYWYRQLPEEGLKFMVYLQKENIIDESGMPKERFSAEFPKEGPSILRIQQVVRGDSAAYFCASSSDRGPMNTEAFFGQGTRLTVV.

V and J are TRBV5-1 and TRBJ2-5; no clear D gene. This CDR3 has 15 amino acids. V lost 0 bases, J lost 4 bases, and 13 bases lay in between. Germline CDR1 and CDR2: SGHRS and YFSETQ. Here the CDR3 DNA reads TGCGCCAGCAGCTTGGAAGGCGCGGTTGTAGAGACCCAGTACTTC. Translating it yields CASSLEGAVVETQYF.